Listed below are T cell receptor beta chains from one sample, sequenced in a study of molecular identifiers for immune sequencing clone quantification. TCRdb processed the PCR reads anew with MiXCR; each CDR3 protein has one entry. The table shows approximately 630,000 distinct CDR3 sequences, with 25% occurring only once. Source material: naive CD8+ T cells from blood, with Jurkat cell RNA spiked in. The receptor source for this set is a human donor in good health. Some libraries in this study had Jurkat cell RNA spiked in. Each CDR3 is given with its conserved first and last residue. Fields, in order: J gene, V gene, D gene, clone size, CDR3 protein, CDR3 DNA. The D gene is left open where the match is weak. Rows may omit the clone size; those that give it use once, few, many or a size class.

TRBJ2-1 | TRBV18 | - | - | CASSPPGNHSEQFF | TGTGCCAGCTCACCCCCCGGGAACCACAGTGAGCAGTTCTTC
TRBJ2-3 | TRBV12-3/TRBV12-4 | TRBD2 | - | CASTPAGGPPDTQYF | TGTGCCAGCACCCCCGCGGGAGGGCCTCCAGATACGCAGTATTTT
TRBJ1-1 | TRBV4-3 | - | - | CASSQDAVWGDTEAFF | TGCGCCAGCAGCCAAGACGCGGTCTGGGGGGACACTGAAGCTTTCTTT
TRBJ2-7 | TRBV27 | - | few | CASSFQGGSYEQYF | TGTGCCAGCAGTTTCCAGGGAGGCTCCTACGAGCAGTACTTC
TRBJ2-1 | TRBV28 | TRBD2 | once | CASSSAGGSFPNEQFF | TGTGCCAGCAGTTCCGCGGGCGGGAGTTTCCCAAATGAGCAGTTCTTC
TRBJ2-1 | TRBV7-6 | TRBD2 | - | CASRPTHAGGSYNEQFF | TGTGCCAGCAGACCGACCCACGCGGGGGGTTCCTACAATGAGCAGTTCTTC
TRBJ2-2 | TRBV27 | - | few | CASSFTRGHRTGELFF | TGTGCCAGCAGTTTTACCAGGGGTCATCGCACCGGGGAGCTGTTTTTT
TRBJ2-7 | TRBV28 | - | - | CASSLLKSYEQYF | TGTGCCAGCAGTTTGCTAAAATCCTACGAGCAGTACTTC
TRBJ2-7 | TRBV20-1 | TRBD1 | few | CSARDRDQPTYEQYF | TGCAGTGCTAGGGACAGGGACCAACCTACCTACGAGCAGTACTTC
TRBJ2-2 | TRBV30 | - | few | CAWSVVLGTGELFF | TGTGCCTGGAGTGTAGTGTTAGGAACCGGGGAGCTGTTTTTT
TRBJ1-1 | TRBV7-9 | - | many | CASSPEGTEAFF | TGTGCCAGCAGCCCCGAAGGCACTGAAGCTTTCTTT
TRBJ1-1 | TRBV2 | - | many | CASSAWTDTEAFF | TGTGCCAGCAGCGCGTGGACAGACACTGAAGCTTTCTTT
TRBJ1-4 | TRBV7-2 | TRBD1 | many | CASSRQGVREKLFF | TGTGCCAGCAGCCGACAGGGGGTACGGGAAAAACTGTTTTTT
TRBJ2-3 | TRBV4-3 | TRBD1 | - | CASSQGHRGVLDTQYF | TGCGCCAGCAGCCAAGGGCACAGGGGAGTATTAGATACGCAGTATTTT
TRBJ2-3 | TRBV27 | - | - | CASSPLTTDTQYF | TGTGCCAGCAGTCCACTCACAACAGATACGCAGTATTTT
TRBJ2-1 | TRBV28 | - | - | CASSPRDISHFAFNEQFF | TGTGCCAGCAGTCCCCGGGACATATCCCACTTCGCCTTCAATGAGCAGTTCTTC
TRBJ2-7 | TRBV3-1 | - | - | CASSQEGPKGSYKQYF | TGTGCCAGCAGCCAAGAAGGGCCGAAGGGCTCCTACAAGCAGTACTTC
TRBJ2-7 | TRBV7-9 | - | few | CASSSNRDYEQYF | TGTGCCAGCAGCTCCAACAGGGACTACGAGCAGTACTTC
TRBJ2-2 | TRBV20-1 | - | - | CSARHESGELFF | TGCAGTGCTAGACACGAGTCCGGGGAGCTGTTTTTT
TRBJ1-5 | TRBV28 | TRBD1 | many | CASSLLRGQVGPQHF | TGTGCCAGCAGTTTACTGAGGGGACAGGTGGGACCCCAGCATTTT
TRBJ2-1 | TRBV27 | TRBD2 | few | CASVLAGGRGEQFF | TGTGCCAGCGTACTAGCGGGGGGGAGGGGTGAGCAGTTCTTC
TRBJ2-3 | TRBV12-3/TRBV12-4 | - | - | CASSLTLESKLMSVVGSTDTQYF | TGTGCCAGCAGTTTAACCCTGGAGTCCAAGCTGATGTCAGTGGTGGGGAGCACAGATACGCAGTATTTT
TRBJ1-6 | TRBV4-3 | - | few | CASSPSLQTDNSPLHF | TGCGCCAGCAGCCCCTCCCTACAGACAGATAATTCACCCCTCCACTTT
TRBJ2-5 | TRBV27 | TRBD1 | - | CASSPGTGVLETQYF | TGTGCCAGCAGCCCCGGGACAGGGGTTCTCGAGACCCAGTACTTC
TRBJ2-7 | TRBV29-1 | - | many | CSVRASSSYEQYF | TGCAGCGTGCGAGCGTCGAGCTCCTACGAGCAGTACTTC
TRBJ1-1 | TRBV12-3/TRBV12-4 | TRBD1 | many | CASRLLPGGAHTEAFF | TGTGCCAGCAGACTGCTACCAGGGGGCGCACACACTGAAGCTTTCTTT
TRBJ2-7 | TRBV5-8 | - | - | CASSFSDREQYF | TGTGCCAGCAGCTTCTCGGATCGCGAGCAGTACTTC
TRBJ2-7 | TRBV19 | - | few | CASSIIGSYEQYF | TGTGCCAGTAGTATAATAGGCAGCTACGAGCAGTACTTC
TRBJ1-1 | TRBV27 | - | - | CASKTPMVNTEAFF | TGTGCCAGCAAAACACCAATGGTCAACACTGAAGCTTTCTTT
TRBJ1-5 | TRBV27 | - | many | CASSSNRVQPQHF | TGTGCCAGCAGTTCCAACAGGGTCCAGCCCCAGCATTTT
TRBJ2-7 | TRBV5-8 | - | - | CASSLVQVYEQYF | TGTGCCAGCAGCTTGGTGCAGGTATACGAGCAGTACTTC
TRBJ2-4 | TRBV29-1 | TRBD2 | many | CSVEDNTSGSQNIQYF | TGCAGCGTTGAAGATAATACTAGCGGGAGTCAAAACATTCAGTACTTC
TRBJ2-7 | TRBV12-5 | - | many | CASGLVGYEQYF | TGTGCTAGTGGTTTGGTCGGCTACGAGCAGTACTTC
TRBJ2-1 | TRBV3-1 | - | once | CASSQDSGLSYNEQFF | TGTGCCAGCAGCCAAGATTCTGGACTCTCCTACAATGAGCAGTTCTTC
TRBJ1-2 | TRBV6-2/TRBV6-3 | - | once | CASSAGQYYGYTF | TGTGCCAGCAGCGCTGGACAGTACTACGGCTACACCTTC
TRBJ2-4 | TRBV21-1 | - | many | CASSPRAAKNIQYF | TGTGCCAGCAGCCCAAGGGCGGCCAAAAACATTCAGTACTTC
TRBJ2-2 | TRBV7-6 | TRBD2 | many | CASSPLPGLAGGENTGELFF | TGTGCCAGCAGCCCACTTCCGGGACTAGCGGGAGGAGAGAACACCGGGGAGCTGTTTTTT
TRBJ2-1 | TRBV11-3 | - | - | CASSLGGPPRPGEQFF | TGTGCCAGCAGCTTAGGGGGACCACCGAGACCCGGTGAGCAGTTCTTC
TRBJ2-5 | TRBV15 | - | - | CATSTEGEGFRETQYF | TGTGCCACCAGCACCGAGGGGGAAGGTTTCAGGGAGACCCAGTACTTC
TRBJ2-7 | TRBV4-2 | - | few | CASSQEVAGGTYEQYF | TGTGCCAGCAGCCAAGAGGTGGCTGGCGGGACTTACGAGCAGTACTTC
TRBJ1-6 | TRBV20-1 | - | few | CSAKGRLNSPLHF | TGCAGTGCTAAAGGACGGCTCAATTCACCCCTCCACTTT
TRBJ2-7 | TRBV27 | - | many | CASSLGPGYEQYF | TGTGCCAGCAGCTTAGGACCAGGCTACGAGCAGTACTTC
TRBJ2-2 | TRBV2 | - | once | CAGSDSTKWDTGELFF | TGTGCCGGCAGTGATAGTACAAAGTGGGACACCGGGGAGCTGTTTTTT
TRBJ2-2 | TRBV28 | TRBD2 | few | CASRLLRPSGPGELFF | TGTGCCAGCAGACTACTCCGGCCTAGCGGACCCGGGGAGCTGTTTTTT
TRBJ2-5 | TRBV14 | - | many | CASSQVYSPETQYF | TGTGCCAGCAGCCAAGTCTACAGTCCGGAGACCCAGTACTTC
TRBJ1-1 | TRBV9 | - | many | CASSVTGQNTEAFF | TGTGCCAGCAGCGTGACAGGCCAGAACACTGAAGCTTTCTTT
TRBJ2-7 | TRBV7-9 | - | few | CASSGGPVEQYF | TGTGCCAGCAGTGGGGGGCCCGTCGAGCAGTACTTC
TRBJ1-6 | TRBV20-1 | - | - | CSARDTSASSYNSPLHF | TGCAGTGCTAGAGATACCTCAGCGAGCTCCTATAATTCACCCCTCCACTTT
TRBJ2-3 | TRBV12-3/TRBV12-4 | - | many | CASSLGIPPDTDTQYF | TGTGCCAGCAGTTTAGGTATTCCACCCGACACAGATACGCAGTATTTT